The 9 T cell receptor beta chains below were found in one sample sequenced in a study of tissue T cells after allogeneic stem cell transplantation. The assay was immunoSEQ multiplex PCR, and TCRdb's table has in-frame clones only and misses some. The table lists about 5,000 clones, around 49% of them singletons, with under 25% in the top ten. Time point reported: mouse harvest day 14 after allogeneic transplant. Mouse grafts combined 10^7 T-cell-depleted bone marrow cells with 10^6 splenic CD5+ T cells. The specimen was lymph node tissue. The source is a female BALB/c mouse given C57BL/6 T cells with graft-versus-host disease after an allogeneic hematopoietic cell transplant.

Worth noting for this clone: Germline and genes: mouse. The read comes to an end 1 residue before the CDR3 does, leaving the germline J gene to fill in the end. The chain couples TRBV3 to TRBJ2-3, with 7 bases identical to TRBD2. The CDR3 consists of 15 residues. Germline lookup yields CDR1 SNHLY and CDR2 FYNGKV (reference sequence). J gave up 0 bases and V 5 bases, and 5 bases lay outside the gene matches. The sequenced part of the CDR3 DNA is TGTGCCAGCAGCCCCCGCTGGGGGAGTGCAGAAACGCTGTAT. Its protein product is CASSPRWGSAETLY. The full CDR3 protein is CASSPRWGSAETLYF.

With respect to this clone: Gene names are the mouse ones. The CDR3 extends 1 residue past the end of the read, so its final part is completed from the germline J gene. The chain employs TRBV26 and TRBJ2-3; no reliable D call. The ends were cut back, 2 bases at V and 0 bases at J, with 6 bases in the middle. The CDR3 covers 14 residues. Germline-derived CDR1 and CDR2 are KGHPV and FQNQEV (reference sequence). CDR3 residues: CASSLGVSAETLYF. The sequenced CDR3 bases are TGTGCCAGCAGTCTGGGAGTTAGTGCAGAAACGCTGTAT.

This clone came up a few times. Mouse names are used for the genes. The missing CDR3 end, 1 residue past where the read stops, is filled in from the germline J gene. The rearrangement uses TRBV3 and TRBJ2-2, with 8 positions matching TRBD1. CDR1 and CDR2 from the germline V gene are SNHLY and FYNGKV (reference sequence). The V and J ends lost 3 bases and 3 bases, in that order; junction bases with no gene match: 3. The CDR3 is made up of 15 amino acids. The CDR3 sequence: CASSFTGGDTGQLYF. CDR3 DNA, as far as it was read: TGTGCCAGCAGCTTCACAGGGGGAGACACCGGGCAGCTCTAC. Complete variable domain (other parts from reference TRBV3 and TRBJ2-2): GPKVLQIPSHQIIDMGQMVTLNCDPVSNHLYFYWYKQILGQQMEFLVNFYNGKVMEKSKLFKDQFSVERPDGSYFTLKIQPTALEDSAVYFCASSFTGGDTGQLYFGEGSKLTVL.

About this clone: Gene names are mouse gene names. Read sequence stops 1 residue before the CDR3 end, and the germline J gene provides the missing end. V and J are TRBV3 and TRBJ1-3; 9 bases fit TRBD1. This CDR3 is built from 15 residues. V lost 3 bases to trimming and J lost 4 bases; unmatched junction nucleotides: 4. Germline V gene lookup returns CDR1 SNHLY and CDR2 FYNGKV (reference sequence). The CDR3 protein is CASSFSGTGGNTLYF. The CDR3 bases that were read are TGTGCCAGCAGCTTCTCCGGGACAGGGGGAAATACGCTCTAT.

A note on this clone: Gene and germline names: mouse. The read gets to within 1 residue of the CDR3 end, and the germline J gene fills in the rest. The chain is built from TRBV12-1 and TRBJ2-4, with TRBD1 identical over 8 bases. The trim removed 0 bases at V and 7 bases at J, leaving 2 bases unmatched. Germline values: CDR1 SGHSN, CDR2 HYEKVE. CDR3 length equals 13 residues. The CDR3 here is CASSLDRGDTLYF. CDR3 bases read: TGTGCCAGCTCTCTCGACAGGGGAGACACCTTGTAC.

Comment on this clone: Mouse gene names apply. The read ends 1 residue before the CDR3 terminus; that terminus is restored from the germline J gene. The V and J genes are TRBV12-1 and TRBJ2-2, with D perhaps matching TRBD1 (6 bases). Trimming took 4 bases from V and 3 from J, leaving 8 bases between them. Germline CDR1 SGHSN, CDR2 HYEKVE. The CDR3 has 13 amino acids. Incomplete CDR3 DNA: TGTGCCAGCTCAACAGGGTACACCGGGCAGCTCTAC. Its protein is CASSTGYTGQLY. The whole CDR3 region reads CASSTGYTGQLYF.

On this clone itself: The germline and genes are mouse ones. Coverage ceases 1 residue before the CDR3 finishes, and the germline J gene fills in the end. The chain combines TRBV23 with TRBJ2-4; the D call in the table, TRBD1, was not verified against the DNA. The V gene's germline CDR1 is KGHTA and CDR2 FQNQQP. The CDR3 extends over 13 amino acids. CDR3 loop: CSSTRQGQNTLYF. The DNA read from the CDR3 is TGCTCCAGCACCCGACAGGGGCAAAACACCTTGTAC.

In the case of this clone: Any gene name here is a mouse gene name. The read comes to an end 1 residue before the CDR3 does, leaving the germline J gene to fill in the end. The chain combines TRBV26 with TRBJ1-2; D is unresolved. The V and J ends lost 2 bases and 2 bases respectively, with 0 bases between them. The V gene's germline CDR1 is KGHPV and CDR2 FQNQEV (reference sequence). This CDR3 is 11 amino acids long. The part of the CDR3 DNA that was read is TGTGCCAGCAGTCTGAACTCCGACTACACC. Amino acids: CASSLNSDYT. The CDR3 in its entirety is CASSLNSDYTF.

Remarks on this clone: Gene names and germline match the mouse. Read data end 1 residue before the CDR3 end; the end is taken from the germline J gene. V is TRBV12-1 and J is TRBJ2-7; D may be TRBD1 (5 bases). CDR3 length: 12 amino acids. V was trimmed by 4 bases and J by 3 bases, leaving 9 bases between them. Germline V gives CDR1 SGHSN, CDR2 HYEKVE. The CDR3 here is CASSRQLYEQYF. The CDR3 DNA, read in part, is TGTGCCAGCTCCCGACAGCTCTATGAACAGTAC.